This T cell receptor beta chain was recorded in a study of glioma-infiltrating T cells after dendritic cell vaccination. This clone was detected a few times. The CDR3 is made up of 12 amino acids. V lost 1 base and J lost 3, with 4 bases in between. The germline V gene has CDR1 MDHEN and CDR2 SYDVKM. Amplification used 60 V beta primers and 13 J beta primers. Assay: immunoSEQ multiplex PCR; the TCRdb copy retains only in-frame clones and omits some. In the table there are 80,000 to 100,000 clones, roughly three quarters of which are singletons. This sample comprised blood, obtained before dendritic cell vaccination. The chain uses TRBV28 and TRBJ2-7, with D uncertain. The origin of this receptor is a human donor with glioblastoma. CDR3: CASSLSGYEQYF. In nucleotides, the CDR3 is TGTGCCAGCAGTTTATCGGGCTACGAGCAGTACTTC.